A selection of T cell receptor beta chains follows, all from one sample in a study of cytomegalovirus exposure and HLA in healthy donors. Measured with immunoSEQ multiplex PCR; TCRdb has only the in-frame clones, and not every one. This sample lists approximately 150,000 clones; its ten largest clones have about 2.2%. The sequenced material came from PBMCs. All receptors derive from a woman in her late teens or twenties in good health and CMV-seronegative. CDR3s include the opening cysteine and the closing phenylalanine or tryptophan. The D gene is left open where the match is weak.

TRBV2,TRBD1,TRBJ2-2,CATYPGQSNTGELFF,TGTGCCACCTACCCGGGACAGTCGAACACCGGGGAGCTGTTTTTT
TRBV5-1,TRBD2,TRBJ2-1,CASSLGLAGDIEQFF,TGCGCCAGCAGCTTAGGACTAGCGGGAGATATTGAGCAGTTCTTC
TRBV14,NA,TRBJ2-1,CASSQEVDSPLRLF,TGTGCCAGCAGCCAAGAGGTGGATTCCCCCCTGAGGCTCTTC
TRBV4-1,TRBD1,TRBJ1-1,CASSQTNPGQPNTEAFF,TGCGCCAGCAGCCAAACTAACCCGGGACAGCCTAACACTGAAGCTTTCTTT
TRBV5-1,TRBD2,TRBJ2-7,CASRLGPSGDYEQYF,TGCGCCAGCAGATTGGGACCTAGCGGGGACTACGAGCAGTACTTC
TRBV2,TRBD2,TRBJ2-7,CASSDTGREYEQYF,TGTGCCAGCAGTGACACGGGGAGGGAATACGAGCAGTACTTC
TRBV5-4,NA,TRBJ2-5,CASSLSKTRLYQETQYF,TGTGCCAGCAGCTTGAGCAAGACCCGACTATATCAAGAGACCCAGTACTTC
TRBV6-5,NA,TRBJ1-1,CASTFRGARWTEAFF,TGTGCCAGCACATTCAGGGGCGCTCGTTGGACTGAAGCTTTCTTT
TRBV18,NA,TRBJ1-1,CASSPSGENTEAFF,TGTGCCAGCTCACCCTCAGGGGAAAACACTGAAGCTTTCTTT
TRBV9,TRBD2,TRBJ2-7,CASSVDSGARAYEQYF,TGTGCCAGCAGCGTAGATAGCGGGGCCAGGGCCTACGAGCAGTACTTC
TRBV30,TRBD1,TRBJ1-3,CAWSRFPTGAGNTIYF,TGTGCCTGGAGTCGATTCCCGACAGGGGCTGGAAACACCATATATTTT
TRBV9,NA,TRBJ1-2,CASSKGMAGYTF,TGTGCCAGCAGCAAGGGGATGGCTGGCTACACCTTC
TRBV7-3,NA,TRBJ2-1,CASSIKTRNEQFF,TGTGCCAGCAGCATTAAAACGCGGAATGAGCAGTTCTTC
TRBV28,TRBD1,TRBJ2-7,CATGTGPHEQYF,TGTGCCACCGGGACAGGGCCCCACGAGCAGTACTTC
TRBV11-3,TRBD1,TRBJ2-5,CASSRFPGGGETQYF,TGTGCCAGCAGCCGTTTCCCAGGGGGCGGCGAGACCCAGTACTTC
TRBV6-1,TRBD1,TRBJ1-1,CASSEAVTGGSTITNTEAFF,TGTGCCAGCAGTGAAGCAGTAACAGGGGGCTCCACTATCACTAACACTGAAGCTTTCTTT
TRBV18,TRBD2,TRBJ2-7,CASSSGTSGVYEQYF,TGTGCCAGCTCATCCGGGACTAGCGGGGTATACGAGCAGTACTTC
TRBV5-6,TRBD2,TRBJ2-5,CASLKTSGGEETQYF,TGTGCCAGCCTAAAGACTAGCGGGGGGGAAGAGACCCAGTACTTC
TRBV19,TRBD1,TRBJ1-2,CASIPDREGGYTF,TGTGCCAGTATCCCGGACAGGGAGGGTGGCTACACCTTC
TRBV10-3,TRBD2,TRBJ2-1,CAISEFRASGYNEQFF,TGTGCCATCAGTGAATTTCGGGCTAGCGGATACAATGAGCAGTTCTTC
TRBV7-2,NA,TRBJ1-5,CASSSHPGSNQPQHF,TGTGCCAGCAGCTCCCACCCGGGGAGCAATCAGCCCCAGCATTTT
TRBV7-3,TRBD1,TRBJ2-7,CASSYGQGEQYF,TGTGCCAGCAGTTACGGACAGGGTGAGCAGTACTTC
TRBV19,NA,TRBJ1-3,CASNPPHSGSGNTIYF,TGTGCCAGTAACCCTCCCCACAGCGGTTCTGGAAACACCATATATTTT
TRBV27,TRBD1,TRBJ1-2,CASRDRGDLYGYTF,TGTGCCAGCAGGGACAGGGGCGATCTTTATGGCTACACCTTC
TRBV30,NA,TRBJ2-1,CACNGGGSINNEQFF,TGTGCCTGTAATGGGGGCGGGAGTATCAACAATGAGCAGTTCTTC
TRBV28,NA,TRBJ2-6,CASKSGDSGANVLTF,TGTGCCAGCAAATCGGGGGACTCTGGGGCCAACGTCCTGACTTTC
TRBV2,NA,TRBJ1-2,CASSDSGDQGYTF,TGTGCCAGCAGTGACTCGGGTGATCAAGGCTACACCTTC
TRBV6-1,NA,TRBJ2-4,CASSELGSTTSHNIQYF,TGTGCCAGCAGTGAATTGGGTTCGACGACTAGTCATAACATTCAGTACTTC
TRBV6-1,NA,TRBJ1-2,CASSGRGSGRGYTF,TGTGCCAGCAGTGGACGGGGATCTGGTCGCGGCTACACCTTC